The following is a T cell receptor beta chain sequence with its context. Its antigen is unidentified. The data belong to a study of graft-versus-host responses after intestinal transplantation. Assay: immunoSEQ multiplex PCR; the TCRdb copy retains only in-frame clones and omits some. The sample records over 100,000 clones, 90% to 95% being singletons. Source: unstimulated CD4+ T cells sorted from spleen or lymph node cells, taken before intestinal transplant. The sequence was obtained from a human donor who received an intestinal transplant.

In nucleotides, the CDR3 is TGTGCCAGCAGCGGACCCACCATATATTTT. Translating it yields CASSGPTIYF. The genes are TRBV13 and TRBJ1-3; D is unclear. The CDR3 is 10 amino acids. Trimming removed 5 bases at V and 9 bases at J, with 5 bases between. Per germline, CDR1 PRHDT and CDR2 FYEKMQ (reference sequence).